The 6 T cell receptor beta chains below come from one sample, sequenced in a study of blood T cell repertoires in COVID-19. Generated by immunoSEQ multiplex PCR, the TCRdb table keeps only in-frame clones and is missing some. The repertoire holds some 180,000 clones, more than 75% seen once, with 13% to 15% in the top ten. The sequenced material came from PBMCs or T cells enriched from blood (not recorded which). These receptor sequences come from a man between 60 and 75 years old who had been exposed to COVID-19.

The genes are TRBV5-4 and TRBJ2-1; 8 positions match TRBD1. The germline gives CDR1 SGHNT, CDR2 YYREEE (reference sequence). Losses at the gene ends were 4 bases for V and 2 bases for J; bases not matched to a gene: 5. CDR3 size: 15 residues. The CDR3 protein is CASSTGQATYNEQFF. As DNA, the CDR3 is TGTGCCAGCAGCACGGGACAGGCAACCTACAATGAGCAGTTCTTC. The full variable domain, completed using reference TRBV5-4 and TRBJ2-1, is ETGVTQSPTHLIKTRGQQVTLRCSSQSGHNTVSWYQQALGQGPQFIFQYYREEENGRGNFPPRFSGLQFPNYSSELNVNALELDDSALYLCASSTGQATYNEQFFGPGTRLTVL.

The chain uses TRBV11-2 and TRBJ1-1; possibly TRBD1 for D (6 bases). The CDR3 has 13 residues. The V end was cut by 2 bases, the J end by 7 bases, with 11 bases between. Germline-derived CDR1 and CDR2 are SGHAT and FQNNGV. The CDR3 DNA reads as TGTGCCAGCAGCTTACCAACAGGGCTTGAAGCTTTCTTT. This gives the protein CASSLPTGLEAFF.

The rearrangement links TRBV7-9 to TRBJ1-5; possible D gene TRBD1, 5 bases. Germline V gene data show CDR1 as SEHNR and CDR2 as FQNEAQ (reference sequence). This CDR3 comprises 15 residues. V was shortened by 5 bases and J by 2 bases, with 13 bases between the two germline ends. The CDR3 bases are TGTGCCAGCAGCCCCCCGGACAAAGGCAATCAGCCCCAGCATTTT. This encodes CASSPPDKGNQPQHF.

V usage is TRBV20-1 and J usage is TRBJ2-7, with 7 bases identical to TRBD2. V gave up 3 bases and J gave up 7 bases; unmatched junction bases: 12. Germline assignment: CDR1 DFQATT and CDR2 SNEGSKA (reference sequence). This CDR3 region has 14 residues. The CDR3 DNA is TGCAGTGCTAGTAGGGTAGCGGGTACCCGGGAGCAGTACTTC. The encoded protein is CSASRVAGTREQYF.

The chain combines TRBV5-1 with TRBJ2-1; 14 nucleotides align to TRBD2. CDR3 length: 18 amino acids. J gave up 0 bases and V 4 bases, and 6 bases lay outside the gene matches. CDR1 is SGHRS and CDR2 is YFSETQ in the germline V gene. CDR3 in amino acids: CASSPGLAGESSYNEQFF. DNA for the CDR3: TGCGCCAGCAGCCCGGGACTAGCGGGAGAAAGCTCCTACAATGAGCAGTTCTTC.

V and J are TRBV7-6 and TRBJ1-5, with a weak D call TRBD1 (6 bases). V was shortened by 5 bases and J by 2 bases, with 10 bases between the two germline ends. Germline loops: CDR1 SGHVS, CDR2 FNYEAQ. CDR3 length: 14 residues. The CDR3 bases are TGTGCCAGCAGCCCCCCAGGGGGCAATCAGCCCCAGCATTTT. Encoded protein: CASSPPGGNQPQHF.